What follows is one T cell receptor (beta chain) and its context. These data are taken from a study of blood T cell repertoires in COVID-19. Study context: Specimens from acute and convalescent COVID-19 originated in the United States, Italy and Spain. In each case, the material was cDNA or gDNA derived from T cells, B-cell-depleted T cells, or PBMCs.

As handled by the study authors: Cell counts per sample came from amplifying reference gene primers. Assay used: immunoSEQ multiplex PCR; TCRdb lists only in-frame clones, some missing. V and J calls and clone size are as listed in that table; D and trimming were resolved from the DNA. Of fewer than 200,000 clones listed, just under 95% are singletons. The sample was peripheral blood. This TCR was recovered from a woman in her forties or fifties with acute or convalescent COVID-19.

CDR3: CASTLQGDTPEAFF. The CDR3 DNA reads TGTGCCAGCACCCTACAGGGGGATACACCTGAAGCTTTCTTT. The chain has TRBV6-5 and TRBJ1-1, with TRBD1 matching over 8 bases. CDR1 MNHEY and CDR2 SVGAGI come from the germline V gene. The CDR3 extends over 14 amino acids. V was pared by 7 bases and J by 6 bases, with 10 bases of the junction left unmatched.